The clone carrying this TCR beta chain was seen many times. Trimming left V 6 bases short and J 0 bases short, with 18 bases between. This CDR3 comprises 17 residues. CDR1 and CDR2 from the germline V gene are MNHEY and SVGAGI. This entry belongs to a study of human T cells and chemical hapten exposure. Attachment of unique molecular identifiers to individual cDNA molecules was performed in the library. TCRdb used MiXCR to reprocess the reads, holding one entry per CDR3 protein. The sample lists 100,000 to 150,000 distinct CDR3 sequences, over 7% occurring once. Blood, whole and unfractionated, served as the source for total RNA extraction.

The source material was whole blood. The chain employs TRBV6-5 and TRBJ2-1; no clear D gene. The source is a human donor in good health. Some clones in this sample may be carry-over from other donors' samples. The CDR3, as DNA: TGTGCCAGCAGCCGAGTTGTGGACCTGGGCTCCTACAATGAGCAGTTCTTC. Protein sequence: CASSRVVDLGSYNEQFF.